This entry describes one TCR beta chain. The entry originates in a study of blood T cell repertoires in COVID-19. About the research overall: Collection of acute and convalescent COVID-19 samples took place in the United States, Italy and Spain.

The CDR3 sequence is 15 residues long. With 4 bases clipped from V and 3 bases from J, the junction kept 8 bases outside the gene matches. Per germline, CDR1 MDHEN and CDR2 SYDVKM. In the authors' methods: Reference gene primer amplification gave estimated nucleated cell counts. Assay used: immunoSEQ multiplex PCR; TCRdb lists only in-frame clones, some missing. V and J calls and clone size are given by that table; D and trimming were obtained from the DNA. This table holds roughly 150,000 clones, roughly nine tenths found once. The source is a man in his fifties or sixties with active or convalescent COVID-19. The gene calls are TRBV28 and TRBJ1-1, with 7 bases that match TRBD1. Specimen: peripheral blood. DNA of the CDR3: TGTGCCAGCAGTTCGACAGGGAACCTTTACACTGAAGCTTTCTTT. This encodes CASSSTGNLYTEAFF.